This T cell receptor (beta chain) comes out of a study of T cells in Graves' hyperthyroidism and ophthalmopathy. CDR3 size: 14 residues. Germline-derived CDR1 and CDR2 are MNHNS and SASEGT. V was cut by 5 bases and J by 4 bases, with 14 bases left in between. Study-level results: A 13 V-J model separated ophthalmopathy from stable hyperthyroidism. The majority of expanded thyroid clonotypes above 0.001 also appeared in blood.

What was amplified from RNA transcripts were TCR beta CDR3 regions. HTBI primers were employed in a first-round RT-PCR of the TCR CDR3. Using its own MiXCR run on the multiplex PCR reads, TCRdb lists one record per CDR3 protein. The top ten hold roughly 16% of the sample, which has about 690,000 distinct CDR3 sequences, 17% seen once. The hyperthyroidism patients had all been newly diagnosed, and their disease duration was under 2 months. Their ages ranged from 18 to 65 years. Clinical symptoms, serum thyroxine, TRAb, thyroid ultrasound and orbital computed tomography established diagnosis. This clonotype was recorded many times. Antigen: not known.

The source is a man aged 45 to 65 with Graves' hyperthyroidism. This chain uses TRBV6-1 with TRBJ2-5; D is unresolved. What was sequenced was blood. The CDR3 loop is CASSSVTSRETQYF. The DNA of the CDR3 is TGTGCCAGCAGTTCCGTGACAAGCCGAGAGACCCAGTACTTC.